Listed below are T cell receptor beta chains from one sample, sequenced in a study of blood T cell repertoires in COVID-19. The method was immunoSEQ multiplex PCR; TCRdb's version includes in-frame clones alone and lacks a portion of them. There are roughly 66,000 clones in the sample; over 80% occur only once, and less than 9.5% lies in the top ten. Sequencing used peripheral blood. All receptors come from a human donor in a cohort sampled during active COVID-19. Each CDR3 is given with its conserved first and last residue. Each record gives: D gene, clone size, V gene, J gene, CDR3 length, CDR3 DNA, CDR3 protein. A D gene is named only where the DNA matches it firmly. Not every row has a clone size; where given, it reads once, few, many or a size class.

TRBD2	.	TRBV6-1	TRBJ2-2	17	TGTGCCAGCAGTGAGGCAGGGACTAGATATAACACCGGGGAGCTGTTTTTT	CASSEAGTRYNTGELFF
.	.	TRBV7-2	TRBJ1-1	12	TGTGCCAGCAGCTCGGACACGATTAGGGCTTTCTTT	CASSSDTIRAFF
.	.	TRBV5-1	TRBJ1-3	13	TGCGCCAGCAGCATCAGCTCTGGAAACACCATATATTTT	CASSISSGNTIYF
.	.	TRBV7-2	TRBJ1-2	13	TGTGCCAGCAGCTTAACCAGGGACTATGGCTACACCTTC	CASSLTRDYGYTF
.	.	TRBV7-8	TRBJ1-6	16	TGTGCCAGCAGCTTAGCGCTGAGCGGGGCAGGGTCACCCCTCCACTTT	CASSLALSGAGSPLHF
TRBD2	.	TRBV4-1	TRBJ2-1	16	TGCGCCAGCAGCCAAGTTTCGCGGGAGCCCTACAATGAGCAGTTCTTC	CASSQVSREPYNEQFF
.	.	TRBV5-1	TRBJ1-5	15	TGCGCCAGCAGCCTATCAGGGTATAGCAATCAGCCCCAGCATTTT	CASSLSGYSNQPQHF
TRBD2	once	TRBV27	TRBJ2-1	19	TGTGCCAGCAGTTTACCGACTAGCGGGAGGGTCCTGTCCTACAATGAGCAGTTCTTC	CASSLPTSGRVLSYNEQFF
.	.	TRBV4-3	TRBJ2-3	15	TGCGCCAGCAGCCCGGGACCGATGGGGGGAGATACGCAGTATTTT	CASSPGPMGGDTQYF
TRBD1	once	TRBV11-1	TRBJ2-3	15	TGTGCCAGCAGCACAGGGGTAAGTGGCACAGATACGCAGTATTTT	CASSTGVSGTDTQYF
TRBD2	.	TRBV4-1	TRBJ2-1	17	TGCGCCAGCAGCGATACTAGCGGGAGGAGTCCCTACAATGAGCAGTTCTTC	CASSDTSGRSPYNEQFF
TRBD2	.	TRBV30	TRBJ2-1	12	TGTGCCTGGAGCAGTAGCGGGAGGGCCTTGTTCTTC	CAWSSSGRALFF
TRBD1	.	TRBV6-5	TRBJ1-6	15	TGTGCCAGCACCGTTCCGGGACAGATGAATTCACCCCTCCACTTT	CASTVPGQMNSPLHF
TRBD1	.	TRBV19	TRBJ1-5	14	TGTGCCAGTCATGACAGGGTGTCTCGTCAGCCCCAGCATTTT	CASHDRVSRQPQHF
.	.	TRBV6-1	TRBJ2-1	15	TGTGCCAGCAGTGAACCTAGGGCAGGGCGGAATGAGCAGTTCTTC	CASSEPRAGRNEQFF
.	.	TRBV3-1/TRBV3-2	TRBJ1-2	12	TGTGCCAGCAGCCAAGATCTTGATGGCTACACCTTC	CASSQDLDGYTF
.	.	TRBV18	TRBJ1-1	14	TGTGCCAGCTCACCAACCAGGGGAGATGCTGAAGCTTTCTTT	CASSPTRGDAEAFF
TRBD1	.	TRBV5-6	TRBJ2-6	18	TGTGCCAGCAGCTGGGTAGACAGGGCACTCTCTGGGGCCAACGTCCTGACTTTC	CASSWVDRALSGANVLTF
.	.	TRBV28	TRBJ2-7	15	TGTGCCAGCAGTTCTCGTGGTAGCGGTACCTACGAGCAGTACTTC	CASSSRGSGTYEQYF
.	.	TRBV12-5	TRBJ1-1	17	TGTGCTAGTGGTTTGGTTCAACCCGAGGGTTTCGACACTGAAGCTTTCTTT	CASGLVQPEGFDTEAFF
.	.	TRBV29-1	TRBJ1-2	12	TGCAGCGTTGGACAGACAAACTATGGCTACACCTTC	CSVGQTNYGYTF
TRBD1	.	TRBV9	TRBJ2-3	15	TGTGCCAGCAGCGGCGGGACAGGGGCCCCAGATACGCAGTATTTT	CASSGGTGAPDTQYF
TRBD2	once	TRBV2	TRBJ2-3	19	TGTGCCAGCAGTGGCCACTCGGGGGGTACTAGTGACGGCACAGATACGCAGTATTTT	CASSGHSGGTSDGTDTQYF
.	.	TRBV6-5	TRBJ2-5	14	TGTGCCAGCAGTTACTCGAGGAACCAAGAGACCCAGTACTTC	CASSYSRNQETQYF
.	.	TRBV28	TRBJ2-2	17	TGTGCCAGCAGGCCCCCCTCCGGCGGGGCAGAAACCGGGGAGCTGTTTTTT	CASRPPSGGAETGELFF
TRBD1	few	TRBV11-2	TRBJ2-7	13	TGTGCCAGCAGCGCCCCAGGGGGTGGCGAGCAGTACTTC	CASSAPGGGEQYF
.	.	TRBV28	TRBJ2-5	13	TGTGCCAGCAGTTGGGGCCCTGAGGAGACCCAGTACTTC	CASSWGPEETQYF
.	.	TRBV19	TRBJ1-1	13	TGTGCCAGTAGTCCGCAGGCGAGGGATGAAGCTTTCTTT	CASSPQARDEAFF
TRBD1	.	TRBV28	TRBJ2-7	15	TGTGCCAGCAGTTTGGACAGGTTTACTTCCTACGAGCAGTACTTC	CASSLDRFTSYEQYF
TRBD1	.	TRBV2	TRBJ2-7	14	TGTGCCAGCCAAATGACAGGGGCCCCCTACGAGCAGTACTTC	CASQMTGAPYEQYF
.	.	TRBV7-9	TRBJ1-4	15	TGTGCCAGCAGCTTTTCCCGCAGTCATAATGAAAAACTGTTTTTT	CASSFSRSHNEKLFF
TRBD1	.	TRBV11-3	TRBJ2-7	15	TGTGCCAGCAGCCGAGGACAGGGGGCATCCTACGAGCAGTACTTC	CASSRGQGASYEQYF
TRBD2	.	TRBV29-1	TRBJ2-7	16	TGCAGCGTTGTCGGACCAACTAGCGCAGGTTCCTACGAGCAGTACTTC	CSVVGPTSAGSYEQYF
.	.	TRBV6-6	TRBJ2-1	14	TGTGCCAGCAGCCCCCCGGTAACGAACAATGAGCAGTTCTTC	CASSPPVTNNEQFF
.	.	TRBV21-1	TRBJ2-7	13	TGTGCCAGCAGCAAAGACAGGGTTTACGAGCAGTACTTC	CASSKDRVYEQYF
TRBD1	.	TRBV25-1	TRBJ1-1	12	TGTGCCAGCTGGGACAGGAACACTGAAGCTTTCTTT	CASWDRNTEAFF
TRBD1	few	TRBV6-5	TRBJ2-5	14	TGTGCCAGCACGCTACAGGGGTTGGAAGAGACCCAGTACTTC	CASTLQGLEETQYF
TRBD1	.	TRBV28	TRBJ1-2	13	TGTGCCAGCAGACCACAGGGGAACTATGGCTACACCTTC	CASRPQGNYGYTF
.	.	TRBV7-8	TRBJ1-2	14	TGTGCCAGCAGCTTAGGTAGGACAGAGTATGGCTACACCTTC	CASSLGRTEYGYTF
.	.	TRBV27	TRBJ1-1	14	TGTGCCAGCAGCCCGAGAGGACAGAACACTGAAGCTTTCTTT	CASSPRGQNTEAFF
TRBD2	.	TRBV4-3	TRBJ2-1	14	TGCGCCAGCAGCCAAGCGGCGGGAGGGTATGAGCAGTTCTTC	CASSQAAGGYEQFF
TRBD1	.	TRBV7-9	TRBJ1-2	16	TGTGCCAGCAGCCGGACAGGCGACCCGCGGGTCTATGGCTACACCTTC	CASSRTGDPRVYGYTF
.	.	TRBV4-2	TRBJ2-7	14	TGTGCCAGCAGCCAAGAATTGGTCGGTTCCGAGCAGTACTTC	CASSQELVGSEQYF
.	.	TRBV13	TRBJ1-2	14	TGTGCCAGCAGCCAGACCGGGGGGGGGCTTGGCTACACCTTC	CASSQTGGGLGYTF
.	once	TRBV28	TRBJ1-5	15	TGTGCCAGCAGAAACCAGGGTGTGGGCAATCAGCCCCAGCATTTT	CASRNQGVGNQPQHF
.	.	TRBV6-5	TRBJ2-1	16	TGTGCCAGCAGTTACTCAGGGCAGGGAACGTACAATGAGCAGTTCTTC	CASSYSGQGTYNEQFF
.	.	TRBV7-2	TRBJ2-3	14	TGTGCCAGCAGCTTAGGGGCTCTATATGATACGCAGTATTTT	CASSLGALYDTQYF
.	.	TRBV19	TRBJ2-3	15	TGTGCCAGTAGTATCGAGGGCGAGGGCACAGATACGCAGTATTTT	CASSIEGEGTDTQYF
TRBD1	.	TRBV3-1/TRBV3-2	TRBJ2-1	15	TGTGCCAGCAGCTGGGACAGGAGCTCCTACAATGAGCAGTTCTTC	CASSWDRSSYNEQFF
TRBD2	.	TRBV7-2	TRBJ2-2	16	TGTGCCAGCAGCTTAAGGGCTAGCGGGGACACCGGGGAGCTGTTTTTT	CASSLRASGDTGELFF
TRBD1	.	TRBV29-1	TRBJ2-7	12	TGCAGCGTTGGGGACAGGTCCTACGAGCAGTACTTC	CSVGDRSYEQYF
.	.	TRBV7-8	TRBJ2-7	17	TGTGCCAGCAGAAAAGTGGGGAGAGGGCAGGAGACCTACGAGCAGTACTTC	CASRKVGRGQETYEQYF
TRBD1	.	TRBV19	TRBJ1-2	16	TGTGCCAGTAGTACCGTTCCGGGGACAGGGGGCGATGGCTACACCTTC	CASSTVPGTGGDGYTF
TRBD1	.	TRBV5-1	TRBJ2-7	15	TGCGCCAGCAGCTCCCAGGACAGGGTCAGCGACGAGCAGTACTTC	CASSSQDRVSDEQYF